This is a list of T cell receptor beta chains from one sample in a study of T cell responses to AZD1222 COVID-19 vaccine. TCRdb's table, derived via immunoSEQ multiplex PCR, lists solely in-frame clones and lacks some. The sample includes roughly 200,000 clones, about 89% of them seen just once. This material consisted of peripheral blood, taken 28 days after the second AZD1222 dose. Receptor source: an adult who received the AZD1222 COVID-19 vaccine. Each CDR3 is given with its conserved first and last residue. D genes are given only for firm matches. Not all rows give a size; the values are once, few, many and, for expanded clones, a class.

J gene: TRBJ2-5
clone size: NA
D gene: TRBD2
V gene: TRBV7-3
CDR3 protein: CASSLTPAGGKETQYF
CDR3 DNA: TGTGCCAGCAGCTTAACACCAGCGGGAGGTAAAGAGACCCAGTACTTC

J gene: TRBJ2-7
clone size: NA
D gene: TRBD2
V gene: TRBV11-2
CDR3 protein: CASSEASGTYEQYF
CDR3 DNA: TGTGCCAGCTCTGAGGCTAGCGGTACCTACGAGCAGTACTTC

J gene: TRBJ2-3
clone size: NA
D gene: NA
V gene: TRBV6-4
CDR3 protein: CASSPRPDTDTQYF
CDR3 DNA: TGTGCCAGCAGTCCTAGACCCGACACAGATACGCAGTATTTT

J gene: TRBJ2-2
clone size: NA
D gene: TRBD2
V gene: TRBV6-6
CDR3 protein: CASRQAGGANTGELFF
CDR3 DNA: TGTGCCAGCAGGCAAGCGGGGGGGGCGAACACCGGGGAGCTGTTTTTT

J gene: TRBJ2-1
clone size: NA
D gene: TRBD2
V gene: TRBV3-1/TRBV3-2
CDR3 protein: CASSHSGGALNEQFF
CDR3 DNA: TGTGCCAGCAGCCATAGCGGGGGGGCCCTCAATGAGCAGTTCTTC

J gene: TRBJ2-7
clone size: NA
D gene: TRBD1
V gene: TRBV19
CDR3 protein: CASSIQTGLYEQYF
CDR3 DNA: TGTGCCAGTAGTATCCAGACAGGGCTCTACGAGCAGTACTTC

J gene: TRBJ2-7
clone size: NA
D gene: TRBD1
V gene: TRBV4-1
CDR3 protein: CASSQRTGGLYEQYF
CDR3 DNA: TGCGCCAGCAGCCAGCGGACAGGGGGTCTCTACGAGCAGTACTTC

J gene: TRBJ1-2
clone size: NA
D gene: NA
V gene: TRBV10-1
CDR3 protein: CASSTDPYGYTF
CDR3 DNA: TGCGCCAGCAGTACAGACCCCTATGGCTACACCTTC

J gene: TRBJ1-6
clone size: NA
D gene: NA
V gene: TRBV12-3/TRBV12-4
CDR3 protein: CASSYNSPLHF
CDR3 DNA: TGTGCCAGCAGCTATAATTCACCCCTCCACTTT

J gene: TRBJ2-2
clone size: NA
D gene: NA
V gene: TRBV10-1
CDR3 protein: CASSDGHTTGELFF
CDR3 DNA: TGCGCCAGCAGTGACGGACACACAACCGGGGAGCTGTTTTTT

J gene: TRBJ1-1
clone size: NA
D gene: TRBD1
V gene: TRBV27
CDR3 protein: CASRAPGQGSTEAFF
CDR3 DNA: TGTGCCAGCAGGGCCCCGGGACAGGGTAGCACTGAAGCTTTCTTT

J gene: TRBJ2-1
clone size: NA
D gene: TRBD2
V gene: TRBV4-1
CDR3 protein: CASSQGQSFRTSGGYEQFF
CDR3 DNA: TGCGCCAGCAGCCAAGGGCAAAGCTTTAGGACTAGCGGGGGGTATGAGCAGTTCTTC

J gene: TRBJ1-6
clone size: NA
D gene: NA
V gene: TRBV7-8
CDR3 protein: CASSPIWGSSYNSPLHF
CDR3 DNA: TGTGCCAGCAGCCCCATCTGGGGAAGCTCCTATAATTCACCCCTCCACTTT

J gene: TRBJ1-2
clone size: NA
D gene: TRBD1
V gene: TRBV12-3/TRBV12-4
CDR3 protein: CASSTGEYGYTF
CDR3 DNA: TGTGCCAGCAGTACAGGGGAATATGGCTACACCTTC

J gene: TRBJ1-5
clone size: NA
D gene: NA
V gene: TRBV18
CDR3 protein: CASSPPGRAGNQPQHF
CDR3 DNA: TGTGCCAGCTCACCACCGGGCAGGGCTGGCAATCAGCCCCAGCATTTT

J gene: TRBJ1-5
clone size: NA
D gene: TRBD1
V gene: TRBV6-5
CDR3 protein: CASSSDRGMDQPQHF
CDR3 DNA: TGTGCCAGCAGTTCGGACAGGGGGATGGACCAGCCCCAGCATTTT

J gene: TRBJ1-5
clone size: NA
D gene: NA
V gene: TRBV18
CDR3 protein: CASSQGSDQPQHF
CDR3 DNA: TGTGCCAGCTCCCAGGGTAGCGATCAGCCCCAGCATTTT

J gene: TRBJ1-1
clone size: NA
D gene: NA
V gene: TRBV4-3
CDR3 protein: CASSQGTGMAEAFF
CDR3 DNA: TGCGCCAGCAGCCAAGGGACGGGGATGGCTGAAGCTTTCTTT

J gene: TRBJ2-2
clone size: few
D gene: TRBD1
V gene: TRBV27
CDR3 protein: CASSTYRGTGELFF
CDR3 DNA: TGTGCCAGCAGTACCTACAGGGGGACCGGGGAGCTGTTTTTT

J gene: TRBJ2-2
clone size: NA
D gene: NA
V gene: TRBV6-2/TRBV6-3
CDR3 protein: CASSYWKRSGVTTGELFF
CDR3 DNA: TGTGCCAGCAGTTATTGGAAACGGTCAGGGGTTACCACCGGGGAGCTGTTTTTT

J gene: TRBJ2-3
clone size: NA
D gene: TRBD2
V gene: TRBV10-2
CDR3 protein: CASSESGRGGPDTQYF
CDR3 DNA: TGCGCCAGCAGTGAGTCGGGGCGGGGGGGCCCCGATACGCAGTATTTT

J gene: TRBJ2-3
clone size: once
D gene: NA
V gene: TRBV25-1
CDR3 protein: CASSEYMSANTQYF
CDR3 DNA: TGTGCCAGCAGTGAATATATGAGCGCAAATACGCAGTATTTT